These T cell receptor beta chains were read from a single sample in a study of T cell responses to AZD1222 COVID-19 vaccine. Clones were read by immunoSEQ multiplex PCR, and TCRdb kept only the in-frame ones, dropping some. The sample records fewer than 150,000 clones, about 90% being singletons. Sample: peripheral blood, taken on day 0 of AZD1222 vaccination. These receptors all stem from an adult in good health. Both conserved end residues are part of each CDR3. D genes are given only for firm matches. Some rows have no size entry. The others give once, few or many, or a class for an expanded clone.

>.|TRBV9|TRBJ1-1|.
CASSVTMDTEAFF
TGTGCCAGCAGCGTGACCATGGACACTGAAGCTTTCTTT
>TRBD1|TRBV5-8|TRBJ1-1|.
CASSLGAGGSNTEAFF
TGTGCCAGCAGCTTGGGGGCAGGGGGCTCAAACACTGAAGCTTTCTTT
>.|TRBV7-9|TRBJ1-5|.
CASSLTNQPQHF
TGTGCCAGCAGCTTAACCAATCAGCCCCAGCATTTT
>.|TRBV3-1/TRBV3-2|TRBJ1-2|.
CASRPSLGDSNGYTF
TGTGCCAGCAGACCCTCCCTTGGGGACTCGAATGGCTACACCTTC
>.|TRBV7-2|TRBJ1-3|.
CASSLDRNSGNTIYF
TGTGCCAGCAGCTTAGACAGAAACTCTGGAAACACCATATATTTT
>.|TRBV5-4|TRBJ1-1|.
CASSHPRDPEAFF
TGTGCCAGCAGCCACCCAAGGGACCCCGAAGCTTTCTTT
>.|TRBV9|TRBJ2-1|.
CASSLGGGEGEQFF
TGTGCCAGCAGTTTAGGGGGGGGCGAAGGTGAGCAGTTCTTC
>TRBD2|TRBV10-1|TRBJ2-2|.
CASSDQAGDGELFF
TGCGCCAGCAGTGATCAAGCGGGGGACGGGGAGCTGTTTTTT
>TRBD1|TRBV2|TRBJ1-1|.
CASSDLGTVNTEAFF
TGTGCCAGCAGTGACCTAGGGACAGTGAACACTGAAGCTTTCTTT
>TRBD1|TRBV5-1|TRBJ1-1|.
CASSSGQLNTEAFF
TGCGCCAGCAGCTCGGGACAGTTGAACACTGAAGCTTTCTTT
>.|TRBV3-1/TRBV3-2|TRBJ1-4|once
CASSQGFVGTEKLFF
TGTGCCAGCAGCCAAGGGTTCGTTGGGACGGAGAAACTGTTTTTT
>TRBD1|TRBV4-3|TRBJ1-2|once
CASSHGQGRATYGYTF
TGCGCCAGCAGCCACGGACAGGGGAGGGCTACGTATGGCTACACCTTC
>.|TRBV11-2|TRBJ2-1|once
CATWTEDYNEQFF
TGTGCCACCTGGACTGAGGACTACAATGAGCAGTTCTTC
>.|TRBV19|TRBJ1-5|.
CASSIKRSGNQPQHF
TGTGCCAGTAGTATTAAAAGAAGCGGCAATCAGCCCCAGCATTTT
>TRBD1|TRBV28|TRBJ1-5|.
CASSSRQGRGLNQPQHF
TGTGCCAGCAGTTCTCGACAGGGGCGCGGCCTCAATCAGCCCCAGCATTTT
>.|TRBV10-3|TRBJ2-1|.
CAIKTGPSAFNEQFF
TGTGCCATCAAGACCGGACCCTCGGCGTTCAATGAGCAGTTCTTC
>.|TRBV6-5|TRBJ2-6|.
CASSYTTGTGANVLTF
TGTGCCAGCAGTTACACTACAGGGACTGGGGCCAACGTCCTGACTTTC
>.|TRBV21-1|TRBJ1-4|.
CASSKRSGEEKLFF
TGTGCCAGCAGCAAAAGGTCGGGGGAAGAAAAACTGTTTTTT
>.|TRBV6-1|TRBJ1-5|once
CASSDQSTQHF
TGTGCCAGCAGTGATCAGAGTACCCAGCATTTT
>TRBD2|TRBV5-1|TRBJ2-1|.
CASSHGLAGYNEQFF
TGCGCCAGCAGCCACGGACTAGCGGGCTACAATGAGCAGTTCTTC
>.|TRBV30|TRBJ1-6|.
CAWEGGINSPLHF
TGTGCCTGGGAAGGGGGTATTAATTCACCCCTCCACTTT
>.|TRBV27|TRBJ2-2|.
CASRLQNTGELFF
TGTGCCAGCAGATTACAAAACACCGGGGAGCTGTTTTTT
>.|TRBV19|TRBJ2-7|.
CASSIQSGPVEQYF
TGTGCCAGTAGTATTCAATCTGGCCCTGTAGAGCAGTACTTC
>TRBD1|TRBV6-5|TRBJ1-1|.
CASSYPGQGHTEAFF
TGTGCCAGCAGTTACCCGGGACAGGGCCACACTGAAGCTTTCTTT
>TRBD2|TRBV6-2/TRBV6-3|TRBJ2-7|.
CASSPNLAGGPYEQYF
TGTGCCAGCAGCCCCAACCTCGCGGGAGGACCCTACGAGCAGTACTTC
>.|TRBV4-2|TRBJ1-1|.
CASNRDLGSTEAFF
TGTGCCAGCAACCGGGACCTTGGGAGCACTGAAGCTTTCTTT
>.|TRBV11-2|TRBJ1-6|.
CASSPPRGSNSPLHF
TGTGCCAGCAGCCCCCCCCGGGGATCTAATTCACCCCTCCACTTT
>.|TRBV18|TRBJ1-2|.
CASSPATRHGYTF
TGTGCCAGCTCCCCCGCGACAAGGCATGGCTACACCTTC
>.|TRBV5-1|TRBJ1-5|.
CASSLEGLSNQPQHF
TGCGCCAGCAGCTTGGAGGGTCTTAGCAATCAGCCCCAGCATTTT
>.|TRBV30|TRBJ1-5|.
CAWSTGPSNQPQHF
TGTGCCTGGAGTACAGGACCGAGCAATCAGCCCCAGCATTTT
>.|TRBV12-3/TRBV12-4|TRBJ1-5|.
CASSRQGNQPQHF
TGTGCCAGCAGCCGACAGGGCAATCAGCCCCAGCATTTT
>TRBD1|TRBV5-1|TRBJ1-1|.
CASSSTFDRVQNTEAFF
TGCGCCAGCAGCTCGACCTTTGACAGGGTACAGAACACTGAAGCTTTCTTT
>TRBD2|TRBV4-1|TRBJ2-1|.
CASSQDGSGAYNEQFF
TGCGCCAGCAGCCAAGATGGTAGCGGGGCCTACAATGAGCAGTTCTTC
>TRBD1|TRBV27|TRBJ2-3|.
CASKKGQGFVGTDTQYF
TGTGCCAGCAAGAAGGGACAGGGATTTGTTGGTACAGATACGCAGTATTTT
>.|TRBV15|TRBJ1-2|.
CATSRANYGYTF
TGTGCCACCAGCAGGGCAAACTATGGCTACACCTTC
>.|TRBV6-5|TRBJ2-5|.
CASSYTPRGPQETQYF
TGTGCCAGCAGTTACACCCCCAGGGGCCCCCAAGAGACCCAGTACTTC
>.|TRBV29-1|TRBJ2-7|.
CSVDRDGSYEQYF
TGCAGCGTTGACCGGGACGGCTCCTACGAGCAGTACTTC
>.|TRBV28|TRBJ1-1|.
CASRDVFSEAFF
TGTGCCAGCAGGGACGTCTTCTCTGAAGCTTTCTTT
>.|TRBV5-6|TRBJ1-5|once
CASSLWAGASNQPQHF
TGTGCCAGCAGCTTGTGGGCAGGGGCTAGCAATCAGCCCCAGCATTTT
>TRBD1|TRBV4-2|TRBJ1-5|.
CASSQDSGGGQPQHF
TGTGCCAGCAGCCAAGATTCAGGGGGCGGTCAGCCCCAGCATTTT
>.|TRBV28|TRBJ2-3|.
CASSSAGVGPDTQYF
TGTGCCAGCAGTTCCGCAGGGGTCGGGCCAGATACGCAGTATTTT
>TRBD1|TRBV9|TRBJ1-1|.
CASSGFTGQVNTEAFF
TGTGCCAGCAGTGGATTTACGGGACAGGTGAACACTGAAGCTTTCTTT
>.|TRBV3-1/TRBV3-2|TRBJ1-1|.
CASSRQTDTEAFF
TGTGCCAGCAGCCGCCAGACAGACACTGAAGCTTTCTTT
>.|TRBV12-3/TRBV12-4|TRBJ1-2|.
CASSFPGGYGYTF
TGTGCCAGCAGTTTCCCAGGCGGCTATGGCTACACCTTC
>TRBD1|TRBV3-1/TRBV3-2|TRBJ1-5|.
CASSLGQGGNQPQHF
TGTGCCAGCAGCCTGGGACAGGGTGGCAATCAGCCCCAGCATTTT
>.|TRBV12-3/TRBV12-4|TRBJ2-7|.
CASMGQGTYEQYF
TGTGCCAGCATGGGACAAGGAACCTACGAGCAGTACTTC
>TRBD1|TRBV14|TRBJ1-2|.
CASSQLAGTEYGYTF
TGTGCCAGCAGCCAACTGGCAGGGACAGAGTATGGCTACACCTTC
>TRBD1|TRBV20-1|TRBJ1-1|.
CSASGQGVMNTEAFF
TGCAGTGCTAGTGGACAGGGGGTAATGAACACTGAAGCTTTCTTT
>TRBD1|TRBV11-2|TRBJ2-1|.
CASSLGGGSSSYNEQFF
TGTGCCAGCAGCTTAGGAGGGGGCTCAAGCTCCTACAATGAGCAGTTCTTC
>.|TRBV5-1|TRBJ2-7|.
CASSPTTIDNSYEQYF
TGCGCCAGCAGCCCGACCACTATAGACAACTCCTACGAGCAGTACTTC
>.|TRBV5-4|TRBJ1-4|.
CASTDLGTTNEKLFF
TGTGCCAGCACCGATCTAGGGACAACTAATGAAAAACTGTTTTTT
>.|TRBV6-5|TRBJ1-1|once
CASSLMGTEAFF
TGTGCCAGCAGCCTGATGGGCACTGAAGCTTTCTTT
>.|TRBV4-1|TRBJ1-2|.
CASSQVEGLHGYTF
TGCGCCAGCAGCCAAGTAGAAGGTCTCCACGGCTACACCTTC
>.|TRBV5-6|TRBJ1-1|.
CASSFQENTEAFF
TGTGCCAGCAGCTTTCAAGAGAACACTGAAGCTTTCTTT
>.|TRBV4-3|TRBJ2-7|once
CASSQDTRTYEQYF
TGCGCCAGCAGCCAAGATACCAGAACCTACGAGCAGTACTTC
>.|TRBV9|TRBJ2-2|.
CASSGRIGDEGGELFF
TGTGCCAGCAGCGGACGGATAGGAGACGAAGGCGGGGAGCTGTTTTTT
>TRBD1|TRBV19|TRBJ1-5|.
CASSAGGNQPQHF
TGTGCCAGTAGTGCAGGGGGGAATCAGCCCCAGCATTTT
>.|TRBV6-5|TRBJ2-7|once
CASSLEGGWHEQYF
TGTGCCAGCAGTTTGGAGGGAGGTTGGCACGAGCAGTACTTC